Ten or more counts support the clone carrying this T cell receptor (beta chain). V was clipped by 0 bases and J by 4 bases; unmatched bases: 3. The germline gives CDR1 GTSNPN, CDR2 SVGIG (reference sequence). CDR3 length: 14 amino acids. Amplification of TCR beta CDR3 regions was performed using RNA transcripts as template. During a first-round RT-PCR of the TCR CDR3, the HTBI primer set was used. TCRdb re-derived calls from the multiplex PCR reads in MiXCR, one entry per CDR3 protein. Here the sample spans around 450,000 distinct CDR3 sequences, roughly 13% being singletons. This sample stems from a study of T cells in Graves' hyperthyroidism and ophthalmopathy. Uncontrolled infections, other autoimmune diseases, pregnancy or lactation led to exclusion of patients.

This TCR derives from a woman under 30 with Graves' hyperthyroidism. Specimen: blood. The chain uses TRBV30 and TRBJ1-5; TRBD1 matches at 7 bases. The CDR3 region is CAWSVPTGNQPQHF. In DNA, the CDR3 is TGTGCCTGGAGTGTACCGACAGGGAATCAGCCCCAGCATTTT.